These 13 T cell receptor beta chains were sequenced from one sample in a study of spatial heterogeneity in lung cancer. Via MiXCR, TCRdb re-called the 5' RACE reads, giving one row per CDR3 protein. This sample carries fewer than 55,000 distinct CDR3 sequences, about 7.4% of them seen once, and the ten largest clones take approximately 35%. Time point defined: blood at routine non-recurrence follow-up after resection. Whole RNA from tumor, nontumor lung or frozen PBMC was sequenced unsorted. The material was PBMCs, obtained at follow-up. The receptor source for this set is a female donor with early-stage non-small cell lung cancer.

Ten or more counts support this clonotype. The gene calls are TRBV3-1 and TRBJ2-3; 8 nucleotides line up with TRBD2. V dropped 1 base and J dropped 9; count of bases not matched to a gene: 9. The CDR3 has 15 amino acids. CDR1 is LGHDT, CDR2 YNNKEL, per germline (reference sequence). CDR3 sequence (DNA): TGTGCCAGCAGCCAAGTGATGCGGGGGGAAAAGACGCAGTATTTT. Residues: CASSQVMRGEKTQYF.

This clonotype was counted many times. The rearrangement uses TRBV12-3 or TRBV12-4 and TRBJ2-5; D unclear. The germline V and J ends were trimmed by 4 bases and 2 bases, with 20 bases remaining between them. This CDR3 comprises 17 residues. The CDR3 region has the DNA TGTGCCAGCAGTTCCCCTACAATGATGAGGTGGCAAGAGACCCAGTACTTC. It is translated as CASSSPTMMRWQETQYF.

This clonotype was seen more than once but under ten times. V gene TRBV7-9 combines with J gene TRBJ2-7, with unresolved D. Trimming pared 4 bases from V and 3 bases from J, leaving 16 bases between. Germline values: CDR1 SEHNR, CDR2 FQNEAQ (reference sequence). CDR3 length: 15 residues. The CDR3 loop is CASSYQKDILYEQYF. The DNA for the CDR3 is TGTGCCAGCAGCTATCAAAAAGACATACTCTACGAGCAGTACTTC.

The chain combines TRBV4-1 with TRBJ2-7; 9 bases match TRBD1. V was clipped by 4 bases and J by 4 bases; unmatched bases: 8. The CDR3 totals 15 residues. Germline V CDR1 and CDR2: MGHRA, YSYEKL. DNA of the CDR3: TGCGCCAGCAGCCGCGGACAGGGGTCGGGGTACGAGCAGTACTTC. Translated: CASSRGQGSGYEQYF.

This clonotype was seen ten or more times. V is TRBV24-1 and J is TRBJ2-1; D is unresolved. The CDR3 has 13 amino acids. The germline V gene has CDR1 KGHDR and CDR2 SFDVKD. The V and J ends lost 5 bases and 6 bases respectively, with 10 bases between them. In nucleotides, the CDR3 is TGTGCCACCAGTGGTCGAGGATTCAATGAGCAGTTCTTC. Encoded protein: CATSGRGFNEQFF.

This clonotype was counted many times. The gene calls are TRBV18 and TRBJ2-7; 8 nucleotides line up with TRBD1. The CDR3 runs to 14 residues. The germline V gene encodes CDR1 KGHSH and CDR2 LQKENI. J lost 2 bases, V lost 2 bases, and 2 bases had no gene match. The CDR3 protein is CASSPAQGAYEQYF. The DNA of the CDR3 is TGTGCCAGCTCACCAGCACAGGGGGCCTACGAGCAGTACTTC.

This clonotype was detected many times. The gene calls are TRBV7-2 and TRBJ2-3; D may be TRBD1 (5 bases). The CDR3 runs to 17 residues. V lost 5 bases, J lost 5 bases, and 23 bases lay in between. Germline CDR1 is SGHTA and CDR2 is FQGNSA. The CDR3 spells CASSPSSVGRARDTQYF. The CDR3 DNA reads TGTGCCAGCAGCCCCAGCAGTGTGGGCAGGGCTAGAGATACGCAGTATTTT.

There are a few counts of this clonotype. This CDR3 reads CASSQDRGGVNEQFF. For the CDR3, the DNA is TGTGCCAGCAGCCAAGATCGAGGTGGGGTTAATGAGCAGTTCTTC. J is TRBJ2-1 and V is TRBV4-2; D remains unclear. Germline CDR1 LGHNA, CDR2 YNFKEQ. The CDR3 extends over 15 amino acids. V dropped 0 bases and J dropped 7 bases, with 13 bases sitting between them.

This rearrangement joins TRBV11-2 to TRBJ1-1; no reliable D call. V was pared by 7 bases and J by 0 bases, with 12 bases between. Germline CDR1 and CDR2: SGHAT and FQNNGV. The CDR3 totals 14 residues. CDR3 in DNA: TGTGCCAGCACCCGAGGGCTAATGAACACTGAAGCTTTCTTT. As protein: CASTRGLMNTEAFF.

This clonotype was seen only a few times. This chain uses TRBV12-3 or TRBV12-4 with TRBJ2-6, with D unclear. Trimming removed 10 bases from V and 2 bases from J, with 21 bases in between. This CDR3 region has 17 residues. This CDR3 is CATFKVLRRAGANVLTF. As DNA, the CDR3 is TGTGCCACCTTCAAGGTCCTTAGGAGAGCTGGGGCCAACGTCCTGACTTTC.

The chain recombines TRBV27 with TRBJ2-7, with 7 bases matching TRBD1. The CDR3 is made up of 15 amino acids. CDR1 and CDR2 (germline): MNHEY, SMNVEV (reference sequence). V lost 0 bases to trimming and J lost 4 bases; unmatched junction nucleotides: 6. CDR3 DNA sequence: TGTGCCAGCAGTTTATCGGTTAACAGGGGATACGAGCAGTACTTC. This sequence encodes CASSLSVNRGYEQYF.

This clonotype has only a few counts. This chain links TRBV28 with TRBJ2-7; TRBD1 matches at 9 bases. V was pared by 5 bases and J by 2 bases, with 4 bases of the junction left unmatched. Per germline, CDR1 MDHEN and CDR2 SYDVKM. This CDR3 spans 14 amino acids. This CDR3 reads CASSVGQGTYEQYF. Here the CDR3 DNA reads TGTGCCAGCAGTGTAGGACAGGGGACCTACGAGCAGTACTTC.

CDR3 coding DNA: TGCAGTGCTAGAGATCGTCGGCAAGGGAGTGCTGAAGCTTTCTTT. Its translation is CSARDRRQGSAEAFF. V is TRBV20-1 and J is TRBJ1-1; D is ambiguous. Between the trimmed V and J ends, which lost 0 bases and 6 bases, there was a span of 17 bases. The CDR3 has 15 amino acids. The V gene's germline CDR1 is DFQATT and CDR2 SNEGSKA (reference sequence).